The source of this TCR beta chain is a study of blood T cell repertoires in COVID-19. In the study overall: Acute-phase and convalescent COVID-19 samples originated in the United States, Italy and Spain. The cDNA or gDNA used as material had been derived from T cells, B-cell-depleted T cells, or PBMCs.

The authors' processing: Quantification of nucleated cells was approximated via reference gene primer amplification. Assay used: immunoSEQ multiplex PCR; TCRdb lists only in-frame clones, some missing. Clone size and the V and J calls come from that table; the DNA yielded D and trimming. The table shows 200,000 to 300,000 clones, with 85% to 90% occurring only once. After removal of 0 bases from V and 1 base from J, the junction contained 17 bases not matched to a gene. The CDR3 runs 21 residues. The V gene's germline CDR1 is SGHRS and CDR2 YFSETQ. Cohort 3 donors were reported recovered after two negative PCRs, clearance, or symptom resolution.

This sequence was found in a man aged 35 to 55 who had recovered from COVID-19. The gene calls are TRBV5-1 and TRBJ2-5; the match to TRBD2 covers 11 bases. The material sequenced was PBMCs or T cells enriched from blood (not recorded which). The CDR3 here is CASSLVSSTSGIGGSQETQYF. The CDR3 DNA sequence: TGCGCCAGCAGCTTGGTTTCATCGACTAGCGGGATTGGGGGGTCCCAAGAGACCCAGTACTTC. Drawing the rest from reference TRBV5-1 and TRBJ2-5, the complete variable domain is KAGVTQTPRYLIKTRGQQVTLSCSPISGHRSVSWYQQTPGQGLQFLFEYFSETQRNKGNFPGRFSGRQFSNSRSEMNVSTLELGDSALYLCASSLVSSTSGIGGSQETQYFGPGTRLLVL.